This T cell receptor (beta chain) was profiled in a study of blood T cell repertoires in COVID-19. Study-level information: Spain, Italy and the United States supplied samples that represented acute and convalescent COVID-19. T cells, B-cell-depleted T cells, or PBMCs supplied cDNA or gDNA.

This CDR3 has 14 residues. The V and J ends lost 3 bases and 1 base respectively, with 10 bases between them. Germline V gives CDR1 SGHNT, CDR2 YYREEE (reference sequence). This clone occurred a few times. While infection was still active, Seattle patients were enrolled and then followed longitudinally. As originally analysed: From reference gene primer amplification, estimates of nucleated cell counts were derived. This table comes from immunoSEQ multiplex PCR, and its TCRdb copy is limited to in-frame clones, with some not included. Clone size and the V and J calls come from that table; the DNA yielded D and trimming. The table records about 440,000 clones, around 88% of them present only once.

The chain recombines TRBV5-4 with TRBJ1-2; D is uncertain. The sample was peripheral blood. The clonotype was recovered from a woman aged 45-59 years with COVID-19, enrolled during active disease. The chain's CDR3 is CASSSSGGNYGYTF. CDR3 in DNA: TGTGCCAGCAGCTCGTCAGGAGGTAACTATGGCTACACCTTC.